Given below is one TCR beta chain in context. V lost 3 bases to trimming and J lost 4 bases; unmatched junction nucleotides: 6. Germline CDR1 GTSNPN, CDR2 SVGIG (reference sequence). The CDR3 runs 14 residues. The data derive from a study of blood T cell repertoires in COVID-19. Method: immunoSEQ multiplex PCR; TCRdb's copy keeps in-frame clones and lacks some. The table lists approximately 350,000 clones, 75% to 90% of them singletons. The clonotype comes from a young man who had recovered from COVID-19. What was sequenced was PBMCs or T cells enriched from blood (not recorded which). The V and J genes are TRBV30 and TRBJ2-1; 7 bases agree with TRBD2. The CDR3: CAWRRLAVYNEQFF. DNA for the CDR3: TGTGCCTGGAGAAGGCTAGCGGTTTACAATGAGCAGTTCTTC.